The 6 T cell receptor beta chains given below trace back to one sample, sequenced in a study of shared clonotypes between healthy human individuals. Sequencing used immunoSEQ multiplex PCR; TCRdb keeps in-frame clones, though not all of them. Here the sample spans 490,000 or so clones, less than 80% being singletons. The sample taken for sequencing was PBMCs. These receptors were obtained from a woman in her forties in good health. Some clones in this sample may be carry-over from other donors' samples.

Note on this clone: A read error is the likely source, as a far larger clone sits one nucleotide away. CDR3: CASSAGQRDTEAFF. CDR3 DNA sequence: TGTGCCAGCAGCGCAGGGCAAAGAGACACTGAAGCTTTCTTT. The chain has TRBV9 and TRBJ1-1; maybe TRBD1 (5 bases). The CDR3 is 14 residues long. V was trimmed by 3 bases and J by 3 bases, leaving 12 bases between them. From germline, CDR1 is SGDLS and CDR2 YYNGEE.

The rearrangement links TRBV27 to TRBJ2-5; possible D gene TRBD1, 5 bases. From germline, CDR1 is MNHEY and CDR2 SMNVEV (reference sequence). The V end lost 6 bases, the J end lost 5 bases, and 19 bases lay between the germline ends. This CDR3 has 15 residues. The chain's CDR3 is CASRMIDSMRETQYF. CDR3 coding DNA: TGTGCCAGCAGAATGATCGACAGCATGAGGGAGACCCAGTACTTC.

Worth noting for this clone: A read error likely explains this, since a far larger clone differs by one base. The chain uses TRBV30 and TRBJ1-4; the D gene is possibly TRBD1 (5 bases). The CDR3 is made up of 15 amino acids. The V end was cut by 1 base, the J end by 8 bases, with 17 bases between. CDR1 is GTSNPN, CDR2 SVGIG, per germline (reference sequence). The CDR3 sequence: CAWSALRARGEKLFF. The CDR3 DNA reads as TGTGCCTGGAGTGCACTCAGGGCGAGGGGCGAAAAACTGTTTTTT.

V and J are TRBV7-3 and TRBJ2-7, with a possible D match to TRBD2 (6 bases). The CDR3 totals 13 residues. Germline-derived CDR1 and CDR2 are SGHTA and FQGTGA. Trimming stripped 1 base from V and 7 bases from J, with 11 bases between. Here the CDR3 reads CASSLNTGGEQYF. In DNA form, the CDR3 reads TGTGCCAGCAGCTTAAACACCGGAGGGGAGCAGTACTTC.

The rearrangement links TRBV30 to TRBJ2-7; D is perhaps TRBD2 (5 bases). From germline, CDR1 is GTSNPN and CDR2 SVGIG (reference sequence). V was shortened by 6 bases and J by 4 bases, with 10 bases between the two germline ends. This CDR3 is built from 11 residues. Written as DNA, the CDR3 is TGTGCCTGCACTGAGGGTTACGAGCAGTACTTC. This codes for CACTEGYEQYF.

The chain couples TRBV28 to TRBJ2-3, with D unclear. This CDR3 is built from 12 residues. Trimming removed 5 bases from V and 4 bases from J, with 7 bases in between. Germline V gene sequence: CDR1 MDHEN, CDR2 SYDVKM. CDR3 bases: TGTGCCAGCAGTCCAATCGCAGATACGCAGTATTTT. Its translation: CASSPIADTQYF.